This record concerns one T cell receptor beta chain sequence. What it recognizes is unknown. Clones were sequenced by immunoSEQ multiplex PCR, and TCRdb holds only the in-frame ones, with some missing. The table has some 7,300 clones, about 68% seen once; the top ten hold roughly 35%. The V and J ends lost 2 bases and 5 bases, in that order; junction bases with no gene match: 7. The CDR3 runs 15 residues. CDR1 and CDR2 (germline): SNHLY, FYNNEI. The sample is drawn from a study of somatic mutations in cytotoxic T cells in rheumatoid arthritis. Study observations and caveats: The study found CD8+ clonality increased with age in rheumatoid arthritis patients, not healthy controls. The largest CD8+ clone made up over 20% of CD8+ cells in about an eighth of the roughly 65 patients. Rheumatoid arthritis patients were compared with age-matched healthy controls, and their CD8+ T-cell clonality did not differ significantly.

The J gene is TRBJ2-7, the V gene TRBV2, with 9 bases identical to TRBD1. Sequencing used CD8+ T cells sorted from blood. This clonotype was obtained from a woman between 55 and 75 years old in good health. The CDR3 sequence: CASSELGQGFDEQYF. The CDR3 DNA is TGTGCCAGCAGTGAATTAGGACAGGGGTTTGACGAGCAGTACTTC.